This T cell receptor (beta chain) was captured in a study of T cell responses to AZD1222 COVID-19 vaccine. Using immunoSEQ multiplex PCR, the repertoire was profiled, and TCRdb retains in-frame clones only, with some absent. This sample has about 140,000 clones; 90% to 95% occur once, and the top ten carry roughly 4%. Trimming cost V 5 bases and J 3 bases, with 6 bases left between them. The CDR3 totals 12 residues. Germline values: CDR1 LNHDA, CDR2 SQIVND (reference sequence). The study pooled second doses at about 4 or about 12 weeks. Study-level results: Just 5 to 7 people given AZD1222 tested seropositive at baseline. Sampling captured repertoires only after the peak T cell response.

Comment on this clone: As yet, its antigen is unknown. The sample has other DNA sequences that encode this CDR3 too.

The receptor comes from an adult who received the AZD1222 COVID-19 vaccine. Sequences were derived from peripheral blood, sampled 28 days after the second AZD1222 dose. J is TRBJ2-3 and V is TRBV19; D perhaps matches TRBD2 (5 bases). This chain's CDR3 is CASSPGTDTQYF. The CDR3 DNA follows: TGTGCCAGTAGTCCGGGAACAGATACGCAGTATTTT.